This TCR beta chain was recovered during a study of blood T cell repertoires in COVID-19. The wider study: Italy, Spain and the United States were the sources of the convalescent and acute COVID-19 samples. Sample material is recorded as cDNA or gDNA derived from T cells, B-cell-depleted T cells, or PBMCs.

The CDR3 has 15 amino acids. V lost 5 bases, J lost 2 bases, and 18 bases lay in between. CDR1 SQVTM and CDR2 ANQGSEA come from the germline V gene. As processed by the authors: Reference gene primer amplification gave estimated nucleated cell counts. Sequencing used immunoSEQ multiplex PCR; TCRdb keeps in-frame clones, though not all of them. The D gene and trimming were derived from the DNA, and the V and J assignments and clone size from that table. The data contain 200,000 to 250,000 clones, roughly 90% of them singletons. Participant-reported clinical history was the basis for cohort assignment. This TCR came from a woman aged 25 to 39 who had recovered from COVID-19. The chain couples TRBV29-1 to TRBJ1-2, with a weak D call TRBD1 (6 bases). The source material was PBMCs or T cells enriched from blood (not recorded which). CDR3 DNA: TGCAGCGTTAGAGACTGGCGGACAGACAACTATGGCTACACCTTC. As protein: CSVRDWRTDNYGYTF. Drawing the rest from reference TRBV29-1 and TRBJ1-2, the complete variable domain is SAVISQKPSRDICQRGTSLTIQCQVDSQVTMMFWYRQQPGQSLTLIATANQGSEATYESGFVIDKFPISRPNLTFSTLTVSNMSPEDSSIYLCSVRDWRTDNYGYTFGSGTRLTVV.